This passage covers 8 T cell receptor beta chains from one sample sequenced in a study of shared clonotypes between healthy human individuals. The data were produced by immunoSEQ multiplex PCR, yet TCRdb's version contains in-frame clones alone and is incomplete. The table shows more than 900,000 clones, with around three quarters occurring only once. Sequencing was carried out using memory CD4+ T cells from PBMCs. The subset denotes: CD45RA-negative fraction. These receptors came from a man younger than 35 in good health. Some clones in this sample may be carry-over from other donors' samples.

V is TRBV5-4 and J is TRBJ2-2; the match to TRBD1 covers 10 bases. V shed 3 bases and J 4 bases; nucleotides not matched to a gene: 6. Germline V gene lookup returns CDR1 SGHNT and CDR2 YYREEE (reference sequence). The CDR3 sequence is 16 residues long. The CDR3 DNA reads as TGTGCCAGCAGCTCGGGACAGGGGATAGGCACCGGGGAGCTGTTTTTT. Protein sequence: CASSSGQGIGTGELFF.

The rearrangement uses TRBV7-2 and TRBJ2-2, with D possibly being TRBD2 (6 bases). Per the germline V gene, CDR1 is SGHTA and CDR2 is FQGNSA. This CDR3 is built from 17 residues. Trimming pared 2 bases from V and 2 bases from J, leaving 15 bases between. The CDR3 protein is CASSLFSGLPNTGELFF. CDR3 DNA: TGTGCCAGCAGCTTATTCAGCGGGCTACCCAACACCGGGGAGCTGTTTTTT.

With respect to this clone: A much bigger clone sits one base away, suggesting this may be a read error. The sample has other DNA sequences that encode this CDR3 too. V is TRBV6-6 and J is TRBJ1-5; D unresolved. Germline CDR1 and CDR2: MNHNY and SVGAGI (reference sequence). This CDR3 is 13 amino acids long. V was clipped by 6 bases and J by 0 bases, with 6 bases between them. CDR3 DNA: TGTGCCAGCAGGAGGGATAGCAATCAGCCCCAGCATTTT. Its protein product is CASRRDSNQPQHF.

The CDR3 region has the DNA TGTGCCAGTAGTATAGCCGTTAGCTCCTACAATGAGCAGTTCTTC. Its protein is CASSIAVSSYNEQFF. V gene TRBV19 combines with J gene TRBJ2-1; unclear D gene. The germline V gene has CDR1 LNHDA and CDR2 SQIVND (reference sequence). V shed 1 base and J shed 0 bases, with 7 bases lying between them. The CDR3 extends over 15 amino acids.

This chain joins TRBV6-6 and TRBJ2-3; D uncertain. Germline CDR1 is MNHNY and CDR2 is SVGAGI (reference sequence). V lost 10 bases to trimming and J lost 0 bases, with 14 bases between them. This CDR3 contains 14 residues. CDR3 sequence: CATRASPSTDTQYF. The CDR3 coding sequence is TGTGCCACCCGGGCCTCGCCCAGCACAGATACGCAGTATTTT.

This chain uses TRBV4-2 with TRBJ2-5, with D possibly being TRBD1 or TRBD2 (5 bases each). The J call may not be correct, given that the DNA end is closer to TRBJ2-7. The CDR3 contains 15 residues. Germline values: CDR1 LGHNA, CDR2 YNFKEQ. CDR3 residues: CASSQDWDALYEQYF. As DNA, the CDR3 is TGTGCCAGCAGCCAAGATTGGGACGCTCTCTACGAGCAGTACTTC.

This sequence joins TRBV18 and TRBJ1-3, with D perhaps TRBD1 (6 bases). The CDR3 has 16 amino acids. With 6 bases removed from V and 0 bases from J, the gap between germline ends came to 15 bases. The V gene's germline CDR1 is KGHSH and CDR2 LQKENI. CDR3 residues: CASSGGQTSSGNTIYF. The CDR3 coding sequence is TGTGCCAGCTCGGGAGGACAGACCAGCTCTGGAAACACCATATATTTT. The complete variable domain, with remaining parts taken from reference TRBV18 and TRBJ1-3, reads NAGVMQNPRHLVRRRGQEARLRCSPMKGHSHVYWYRQLPEEGLKFMVYLQKENIIDESGMPKERFSAEFPKEGPSILRIQQVVRGDSAAYFCASSGGQTSSGNTIYFGEGSWLTVV.

The genes are TRBV18 and TRBJ2-7; possible D gene TRBD1, 5 bases. This CDR3 has 15 residues. Trimming cost V 3 bases and J 5 bases, with 17 bases left between them. The V gene's germline CDR1 is KGHSH and CDR2 LQKENI. The CDR3: CASSPRGATQDEQYF. The CDR3 nucleotides read TGTGCCAGCTCACCTAGGGGTGCTACACAGGACGAGCAGTACTTC.